This entry describes one T cell receptor beta chain. The repertoire was sequenced with immunoSEQ multiplex PCR; TCRdb's copy has only in-frame clones and lacks some. The repertoire has hundreds of thousands of clones, roughly nine tenths of them found once; the top ten carry less than 3%. This study enrolled people aged roughly 18 to 89 from about 24 US geographic areas. Assignments of participants to cohorts depended upon their own reported clinical history. This record comes from a study of blood T cell repertoires in COVID-19. Study background: The United States, Italy and Spain were the sources of the acute and convalescent COVID-19 samples.

J was trimmed by 7 bases and V by 4 bases; bases with no gene match: 6. Germline CDR1 LGHNA, CDR2 YSLEER. The CDR3 loop spans 14 amino acids. The sample consisted of PBMCs or T cells enriched from blood (not recorded which). This chain links TRBV4-3 with TRBJ2-1; 8 nucleotides align to TRBD1. The source of this sequence is a woman aged 50 to 60 who had recovered from COVID-19. CDR3 residues: CASSPKDRENEQFF. In DNA form, the CDR3 reads TGCGCCAGCAGCCCCAAGGACAGGGAAAATGAGCAGTTCTTC.